These 32 T cell receptor beta chains were all obtained from the same sample, sequenced in a study of T-cell reconstitution after alpha-beta-depleted transplantation in children. The TCRbeta library was prepared with unique molecular identifiers. TCRdb processed the PCR reads anew with MiXCR; each CDR3 protein has one entry. Found here are over 550,000 distinct CDR3 sequences, roughly a tenth of them singletons; the top ten hold 4% to 5%. The source was PBMCs from the stem cell graft donor, collected from the stem cell graft. Every receptor here comes from a human donor who donated a stem cell graft to a child with acute myeloid leukemia.

Only a few counts were recorded for this clonotype. CDR3 region: CASSPYLRGLSYEQYF. DNA of the CDR3: TGTGCCAGCAGTCCCTACCTGAGGGGGCTGTCCTACGAGCAGTACTTC. The chain joins TRBV28 to TRBJ2-7; 7 bases match TRBD1. The germline V gene encodes CDR1 MDHEN and CDR2 SYDVKM. The ends lost 5 bases at V and 1 base at J; junction bases unmatched: 11. The length of the CDR3 is 16 residues.

The chain carries TRBV30 and TRBJ1-5; TRBD1 is a possible D gene (6 bases). Per germline, CDR1 GTSNPN and CDR2 SVGIG (reference sequence). The CDR3 runs to 14 residues. Trimming removed 5 bases from V and 5 bases from J, with 16 bases in between. The CDR3 region is CAWAPGQGHQPQHF. The DNA of the CDR3 is TGTGCCTGGGCTCCGGGTCAGGGGCATCAGCCCCAGCATTTT.

The chain carries TRBV20-1 and TRBJ2-7; tentatively, D is TRBD2 (5 bases). Germline V CDR1 and CDR2: DFQATT, SNEGSKA (reference sequence). This CDR3 region has 13 residues. Trimming stripped 0 bases from V and 3 bases from J, with 9 bases between. The CDR3 region has the DNA TGCAGTGCTAGAGAAACAACTAGCTACGAGCAGTACTTC. It translates to CSARETTSYEQYF.

V and J are TRBV10-3 and TRBJ2-7; 7 positions agree with TRBD2. V trimming: 6 bases; J trimming: 1 base; junction bases outside the gene matches: 9. The CDR3 covers 15 residues. Germline-derived CDR1 and CDR2 are ENHRY and SYGVKD. CDR3 sequence (DNA): TGTGCCATCAGCCTTACCACTAGCGCTTCCTACGAGCAGTACTTC. Translated, it gives CAISLTTSASYEQYF.

This sequence joins TRBV20-1 and TRBJ2-1; no firm D call. This CDR3 spans 13 amino acids. Trimming stripped 5 bases from V and 10 bases from J, with 18 bases between. Per the germline V gene, CDR1 is DFQATT and CDR2 is SNEGSKA (reference sequence). This chain's CDR3 is CSAPKAGRPEQFF. The CDR3 DNA sequence: TGCAGTGCTCCTAAGGCCGGCCGGCCCGAGCAGTTCTTC.

V and J are TRBV24-1 and TRBJ2-3; 9 positions agree with TRBD2. V shed 3 bases and J 2 bases; nucleotides not matched to a gene: 5. Germline-derived CDR1 and CDR2 are KGHDR and SFDVKD. This CDR3 has 16 amino acids. The CDR3 DNA sequence: TGTGCCACCAGTGATCTTAGCGGGAGTAACACAGATACGCAGTATTTT. It specifies CATSDLSGSNTDTQYF.

The gene calls are TRBV20-1 and TRBJ2-1; 8 positions match TRBD2. There are 16 residues in the CDR3. Trimming took 2 bases from V and 6 from J; bases not matched to a gene: 12. CDR1 DFQATT and CDR2 SNEGSKA come from the germline V gene (reference sequence). The CDR3 loop reads CSARYPLADNPNEQFF. In DNA, the CDR3 is TGCAGTGCTAGATATCCACTAGCGGACAACCCCAATGAGCAGTTCTTC.

The rearrangement uses TRBV7-8 and TRBJ2-2; maybe TRBD2 (6 bases). The CDR3 totals 14 residues. Trimming left V 5 bases short and J 6 bases short, with 13 bases between. Per germline, CDR1 SGHVS and CDR2 FQNEAQ. DNA for the CDR3: TGTGCCAGCAGCATGGGGTCTAGCGCCGGGGAGCTGTTTTTT. It translates to CASSMGSSAGELFF.

This sequence joins TRBV7-2 and TRBJ2-7; D is undetermined. The germline V and J ends were trimmed by 1 base and 3 bases, with 13 bases remaining between them. This CDR3 spans 15 amino acids. The germline CDR1 and CDR2 sequences are SGHTA and FQGNSA. The CDR3 loop reads CASSLEAPPGYEQYF. The CDR3 nucleotides are TGTGCCAGCAGCTTAGAGGCCCCTCCCGGCTACGAGCAGTACTTC.

This clonotype was seen only a few times. This chain links TRBV20-1 with TRBJ1-3; no definite D call. V lost 0 bases and J 7 bases, leaving 10 bases between the germline ends. This CDR3 is built from 13 residues. Germline values: CDR1 DFQATT, CDR2 SNEGSKA (reference sequence). The CDR3 nucleotides read TGCAGTGCTAGAGATATTTGGGAGAACACCATATATTTT. This encodes CSARDIWENTIYF.

This clonotype came up many times. The chain recombines TRBV7-9 with TRBJ2-3; D might be TRBD2 (6 bases). The V gene lost 0 bases and the J gene lost 2 bases, with 9 bases spanning the gap. This CDR3 region has 15 residues. The germline CDR1 and CDR2 sequences are SEHNR and FQNEAQ (reference sequence). In DNA, the CDR3 is TGTGCCAGCAGCTTAGCGCGGGACTCCACAGATACGCAGTATTTT. This gives the protein CASSLARDSTDTQYF.

This clonotype occurred many times. The chain employs TRBV29-1 and TRBJ2-5, with D maybe TRBD2 (6 bases). V was clipped by 1 base and J by 5 bases, with 14 bases between them. The CDR3 covers 14 residues. Germline V lookup: CDR1 SQVTM, CDR2 ANQGSEA. Written as DNA, the CDR3 is TGCAGCGTTGAAGGGGGTGCTGGGAGGGAGACCCAGTACTTC. This codes for CSVEGGAGRETQYF.

This clonotype was counted at least ten times. The chain employs TRBV28 and TRBJ2-7; 7 bases fit TRBD1. This CDR3 contains 14 residues. V trimming: 3 bases; J trimming: 4 bases; junction bases outside the gene matches: 6. Germline CDR1 reads MDHEN; CDR2 reads SYDVKM. The CDR3 protein is CASSFRRGQYEQYF. The CDR3 DNA follows: TGTGCCAGCAGTTTTCGACGGGGACAGTACGAGCAGTACTTC.

In its sample, this clonotype was seen many times. The gene calls are TRBV20-1 and TRBJ2-2; D is uncertain. Germline-derived CDR1 and CDR2 are DFQATT and SNEGSKA (reference sequence). V lost 6 bases and J lost 3, with 5 bases in between. The CDR3 contains 11 residues. CDR3 DNA: TGCAGTGCGCCTGACACCGGGGAGCTGTTTTTT. Translation gives CSAPDTGELFF.

This clonotype was found many times. V and J are TRBV6-5 and TRBJ1-2; TRBD1 agrees at 8 bases. Germline loops: CDR1 MNHEY, CDR2 SVGAGI. This CDR3 comprises 16 residues. J gave up 5 bases and V 6 bases, and 14 bases lay outside the gene matches. CDR3 coding DNA: TGTGCCAGCAGCCTCCGTTTGCAGGGGGCGAGGTATGGCTACACCTTC. Its translation: CASSLRLQGARYGYTF.

This clonotype has just a few counts. The chain is built from TRBV28 and TRBJ2-3, with TRBD1 matching over 8 bases. The CDR3 sequence is 19 residues long. J lost 2 bases, V lost 4 bases, and 17 bases had no gene match. The germline V gene encodes CDR1 MDHEN and CDR2 SYDVKM. The CDR3 loop reads CASSSERTKPDRDTDTQYF. In DNA form, the CDR3 reads TGTGCCAGCAGTTCAGAGCGAACGAAGCCGGACAGGGACACAGATACGCAGTATTTT.

The chain employs TRBV5-6 and TRBJ2-7, with TRBD2 matching over 8 bases. Trimming at V came to 4 bases and at J to 3 bases, leaving 15 bases not matched to a gene. The CDR3 runs to 17 residues. Germline loops: CDR1 SGHDT, CDR2 YYEEEE. The CDR3 sequence is CASSHRRRGAANYEQYF. For the CDR3, the DNA is TGTGCCAGCAGCCATCGAAGGCGGGGGGCAGCCAACTACGAGCAGTACTTC.

This clonotype has a handful of counts. The CDR3 loop reads CSAYDRVASGELFF. The CDR3 DNA is TGCAGTGCTTACGACAGGGTCGCATCCGGGGAGCTGTTTTTT. V and J are TRBV20-1 and TRBJ2-2, with TRBD1 matching 7 bases. The CDR3 loop spans 14 amino acids. The germline CDR1 and CDR2 sequences are DFQATT and SNEGSKA (reference sequence). V shed 5 bases, J shed 6 bases, and the junction held 9 bases outside the gene matches.

The CDR3 DNA sequence: TGTGCCAGCACCCAGAGGGGCGGATACAATGAGCAGTTCTTC. Its translation is CASTQRGGYNEQFF. V usage is TRBV7-2 and J usage is TRBJ2-1; the D gene could be TRBD1 or TRBD2 (5 bases each). Germline-derived CDR1 and CDR2 are SGHTA and FQGNSA. This CDR3 is 14 amino acids long. The V end was cut by 7 bases, the J end by 4 bases, with 14 bases between.

In its sample, this clonotype was seen many times. The chain joins TRBV5-1 to TRBJ2-1, with 9 bases aligning to TRBD2. This CDR3 spans 13 amino acids. V shed 2 bases and J 7 bases; nucleotides not matched to a gene: 1. Germline CDR1 SGHRS, CDR2 YFSETQ. This chain's CDR3 is CASSFTSGNEQFF. CDR3 DNA sequence: TGCGCCAGCAGCTTCACTAGCGGGAATGAGCAGTTCTTC.

The V gene is TRBV7-3, the J gene TRBJ2-1; D remains ambiguous. V was shortened by 3 bases and J by 5 bases, with 11 bases between the two germline ends. Looked up from germline, CDR1 is SGHTA and CDR2 is FQGTGA. The CDR3 runs to 14 residues. CDR3 DNA sequence: TGTGCCAGCAGCTTCGGTCTATTGGACAATGAGCAGTTCTTC. Encoded protein: CASSFGLLDNEQFF.

As regards this clonotype: A junction end diverges from the germline sequence, so it may reflect a read error. The chain has TRBV29-1 and TRBJ2-5, with D maybe TRBD2 (6 bases). Germline lookup yields CDR1 SQVTM and CDR2 ANQGSEA. The CDR3 runs 11 residues. The CDR3 reads CSAGLQETQCF. In DNA form, the CDR3 reads TGCAGCGCGGGACTTCAAGAGACCCAGTGCTTC. The whole variable domain, remainder taken from reference TRBV29-1 and TRBJ2-5, is SAVISQKPSRDICQRGTSLTIQCQVDSQVTMMFWYRQQPGQSLTLIATANQGSEATYESGFVIDKFPISRPNLTFSTLTVSNMSPEDSSIYLCSAGLQETQCFGPGTRLLVL.

This clonotype appeared many times. The V and J genes are TRBV27 and TRBJ2-7; a weak D match, TRBD1 (6 bases). The length of the CDR3 is 15 residues. Deletions cut 4 bases from V and 3 bases from J, with 16 bases between. CDR1 is MNHEY and CDR2 is SMNVEV in the germline V gene (reference sequence). The chain's CDR3 is CASSSGDHSFYEQYF. Here the CDR3 DNA reads TGTGCCAGCAGTTCAGGGGACCACTCTTTCTACGAGCAGTACTTC.

A few counts support this clonotype. This sequence joins TRBV12-3 or TRBV12-4 and TRBJ2-2, with 9 bases that match TRBD2. V lost 5 bases, J lost 2 bases, and 6 bases stayed unmatched. The CDR3 extends over 16 amino acids. The CDR3 region has the DNA TGTGCCAGCAGTACCACGACTAGCGGTAACACCGGGGAGCTGTTTTTT. Translating it yields CASSTTTSGNTGELFF.

This clonotype has ten or more counts. The chain couples TRBV27 to TRBJ2-1, with 11 positions matching TRBD1. Trimming cost V 8 bases and J 4 bases; bases outside gene matches: 4. Germline V gene sequence: CDR1 MNHEY, CDR2 SMNVEV (reference sequence). The length of the CDR3 is 14 residues. In nucleotides, the CDR3 is TGTGCCAGCTCCGGGACAGGGGGTTACAATGAGCAGTTCTTC. This codes for CASSGTGGYNEQFF.

V is TRBV20-1 and J is TRBJ2-1, with 11 bases that match TRBD2. V gave up 3 bases and J gave up 6 bases; unmatched junction bases: 4. Germline CDR1 reads DFQATT; CDR2 reads SNEGSKA (reference sequence). The length of the CDR3 is 14 residues. CDR3 DNA sequence: TGCAGTGCTAGCGCACTAGCGGGAGTCAATGAGCAGTTCTTC. This sequence encodes CSASALAGVNEQFF.

The sample holds many counts of this clonotype. V and J are TRBV29-1 and TRBJ2-7; TRBD2 matches at 9 bases. The germline V gene has CDR1 SQVTM and CDR2 ANQGSEA. The ends lost 7 bases at V and 0 bases at J; junction bases unmatched: 7. This CDR3 has 14 amino acids. The CDR3 nucleotides are TGCAGCGCGCGGACTAGCGTCAGCTCCTACGAGCAGTACTTC. Its translation: CSARTSVSSYEQYF.

This clonotype was detected a few times. The chain links TRBV20-1 to TRBJ2-1, with TRBD2 matching 7 bases. The J segment lost 7 bases and the V segment lost 0 bases, leaving 12 bases of the junction unmatched. The CDR3 extends over 16 amino acids. CDR1 and CDR2 from the germline V gene are DFQATT and SNEGSKA (reference sequence). The CDR3 loop reads CSARDLGGSWGNEQFF. Here the CDR3 DNA reads TGCAGTGCTAGAGATCTCGGCGGGAGTTGGGGGAATGAGCAGTTCTTC.

This clonotype was counted a few times. The chain carries TRBV5-1 and TRBJ2-2, with TRBD2 identical over 10 bases. In germline, CDR1 is SGHRS, CDR2 YFSETQ. The CDR3 is made up of 16 amino acids. Trimming at V came to 3 bases and at J to 0 bases, leaving 2 bases not matched to a gene. CDR3 in amino acids: CASSSGLAANTGELFF. DNA of the CDR3: TGCGCCAGCAGCTCCGGACTAGCGGCGAACACCGGGGAGCTGTTTTTT.

This clonotype was seen at least ten times. J is TRBJ2-1 and V is TRBV4-2; D tentatively fits TRBD1 or TRBD2 (5 bases each). Germline CDR1 is LGHNA and CDR2 is YNFKEQ. The CDR3 is 16 residues long. The V end lost 0 bases, the J end lost 0 bases, and 9 bases lay between the germline ends. CDR3 sequence reads: CASSQDGADSYNEQFF. DNA of the CDR3: TGTGCCAGCAGCCAAGACGGGGCCGACTCCTACAATGAGCAGTTCTTC.

This clonotype was counted between two and nine times. The CDR3 reads CASSQAPFSGTQYF. Written as DNA, the CDR3 is TGTGCCAGCAGCCAAGCCCCGTTCTCCGGGACCCAGTACTTC. The chain has TRBV3-1 and TRBJ2-5, with D unresolved. Germline V gene lookup returns CDR1 LGHDT and CDR2 YNNKEL (reference sequence). The CDR3 extends over 14 amino acids. V dropped 1 base and J dropped 7 bases, with 13 bases sitting between them.

This clonotype was seen repeatedly, ten times or more. This rearrangement joins TRBV7-2 to TRBJ2-1, with 8 bases lining up with TRBD2. Germline V gene lookup returns CDR1 SGHTA and CDR2 FQGNSA. With V trimmed by 1 base and J by 8 bases, 10 bases remained unmatched. The CDR3 has 16 amino acids. The CDR3 is CASSLDGAGVMYEQFF. The CDR3 bases are TGTGCCAGCAGCTTAGATGGAGCGGGAGTGATGTATGAGCAGTTCTTC.